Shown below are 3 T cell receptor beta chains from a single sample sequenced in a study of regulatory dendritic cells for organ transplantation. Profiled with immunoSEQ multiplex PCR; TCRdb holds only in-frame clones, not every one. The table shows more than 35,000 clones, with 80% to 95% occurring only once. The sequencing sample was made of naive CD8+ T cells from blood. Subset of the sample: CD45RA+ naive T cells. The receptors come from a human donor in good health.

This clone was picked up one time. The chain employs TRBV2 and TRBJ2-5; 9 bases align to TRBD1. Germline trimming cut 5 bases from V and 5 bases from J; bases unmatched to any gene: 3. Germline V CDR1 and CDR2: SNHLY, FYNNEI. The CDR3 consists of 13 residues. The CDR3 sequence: CASSYRGLETQYF. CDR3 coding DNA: TGTGCCAGCAGTTACAGGGGGCTGGAGACCCAGTACTTC.

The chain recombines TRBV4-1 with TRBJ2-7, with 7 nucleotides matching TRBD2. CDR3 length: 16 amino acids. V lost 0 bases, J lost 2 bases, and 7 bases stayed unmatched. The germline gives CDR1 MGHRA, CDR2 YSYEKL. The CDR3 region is CASSQEPLARTYEQYF. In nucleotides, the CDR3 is TGCGCCAGCAGCCAAGAACCACTAGCGCGAACCTACGAGCAGTACTTC.

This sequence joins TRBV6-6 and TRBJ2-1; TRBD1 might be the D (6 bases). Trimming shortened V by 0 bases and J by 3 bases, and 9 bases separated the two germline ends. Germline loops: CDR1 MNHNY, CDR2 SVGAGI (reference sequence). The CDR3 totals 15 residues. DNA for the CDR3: TGTGCCAGCAGTTACTCACAGGGAAGCTACAATGAGCAGTTCTTC. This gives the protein CASSYSQGSYNEQFF.